The entry below describes one T cell receptor (beta chain). Its specificity is not known. The length of the CDR3 is 15 residues. V lost 3 bases, J lost 13 bases, and 16 bases stayed unmatched. Germline CDR1 and CDR2: SGHNT and YYREEE (reference sequence). TCRdb's table, derived via immunoSEQ multiplex PCR, lists solely in-frame clones and lacks some. Of fewer than 180,000 clones detected, roughly 90% appear once; the ten largest clones hold approximately 3.4%. These data come from a study of T cell responses to AZD1222 COVID-19 vaccine. Study outcomes and limitations: Clonal diversity was possibly underestimated, and the donors were mostly white British, with more females. Vaccine-associated CD4 TCRs spanned spike, dominant at 160-218 and 743-854. Targets within unmutated variant regions were reportedly found for nearly half of spike-specific TCRs.

V usage is TRBV5-4 and J usage is TRBJ1-2, with 9 bases lining up with TRBD1. The source is an adult who received the AZD1222 COVID-19 vaccine. This material consisted of peripheral blood, taken 28 days after the second AZD1222 dose. The chain's CDR3 is CASSSGQGGRDVATF. CDR3 bases: TGTGCCAGCAGCTCGGGACAGGGAGGTCGTGACGTTGCCACCTTC.